Following are 5 T cell receptor delta chains from one sample sequenced in a study of human gamma delta and Vdelta1 T cells. These receptors' antigens are unknown. TCRdb re-called the PCR reads through CATT. The data show about 13,000 delta-chain clones, with around 50% seen just once and roughly 1.6% held by the top ten. What was sequenced was Vdelta1 gamma-delta T cells from blood grown in culture (DOT cells). The origin of the receptors is a human donor in good health.

This clone was counted a few times. The chain uses TRDV1 and TRDJ2; TRDD3 matches 9 bases. The CDR3 extends over 18 amino acids. The germline V gene encodes CDR1 TSWWSYY and CDR2 QGS. The V segment lost 1 base and the J segment 1 base; nucleotides outside the gene matches: 7. The CDR3 bases are TGTGCTCTTGGGGAACCATTGGGGGATAACGGTTTGACAGCACAACTCTTCTTT. Protein sequence: CALGEPLGDNGLTAQLFF.

The chain joins TRDV1 to TRDJ1, with D perhaps matching TRDD3 (5 bases). V lost 3 bases, J lost 0 bases, and 26 bases lay in between. CDR3 length: 20 amino acids. Germline V gene data show CDR1 as TSWWSYY and CDR2 as QGS. Here the CDR3 reads CALGDTLRGTGSVYTDKLIF. CDR3 nucleotide sequence: TGTGCTCTTGGGGATACCTTGCGAGGGACTGGATCGGTGTACACCGATAAACTCATCTTT.

As regards this clone: The same CDR3 can be traced to other DNA sequences in this sample. This chain uses TRDV1 with TRDJ1; D gene unclear. Trimming left V 5 bases short and J 0 bases short, with 34 bases between. The CDR3 has 22 residues. Germline V gene lookup returns CDR1 TSWWSYY and CDR2 QGS. CDR3 region: CALGTPPKSFVQLRQYTDKLIF. CDR3 nucleotide sequence: TGTGCTCTTGGGACCCCCCCCAAATCCTTTGTCCAGCTCAGGCAGTACACCGATAAACTCATCTTT.

The table lists this clone with a few counts. The genes are TRDV1 and TRDJ1, with D tentatively TRDD2 or TRDD3 (8 bases each). The ends were cut back, 4 bases at V and 5 bases at J, with 32 bases in the middle. The CDR3 length is 20 residues. Germline V gives CDR1 TSWWSYY, CDR2 QGS. CDR3 sequence: CALGGRLPIGIRGVRDKLIF. CDR3 nucleotide sequence: TGTGCTCTTGGGGGTCGCCTTCCTATAGGGATACGGGGGGTCCGGGATAAACTCATCTTT.

A few counts support this clone. V is TRDV1 and J is TRDJ1, with 7 bases fitting TRDD3. V shed 1 base, J shed 10 bases, and the junction held 27 bases outside the gene matches. The CDR3 extends over 20 amino acids. Germline CDR1 is TSWWSYY and CDR2 is QGS. CDR3 residues: CALGERLTPGTRGYKSILIF. CDR3 coding DNA: TGTGCTCTTGGGGAACGGCTAACCCCAGGGACGAGGGGATATAAAAGTATACTCATCTTT.